This TCR beta chain was recovered during a study of blood T cell repertoires in COVID-19. Background on the study: PBMCs, B-cell-depleted T cells, or T cells provided the cDNA or gDNA that made up the material.

Only a few counts were recorded for this clone. The authors' processing: Reference gene primer amplification yielded estimated nucleated cell counts. Only in-frame clones appear in the TCRdb table, and some are missing; sequencing was by immunoSEQ multiplex PCR. V and J calls and clone size are copied from that table; D and trimming were computed from the DNA. The data contain 100,000 to 150,000 clones, 80% to 90% of them singletons. CDR1 is SGHAT and CDR2 is FQNNGV in the germline V gene. The V and J ends lost 3 bases and 7 bases respectively, with 12 bases between them. The CDR3 covers 13 residues. The V gene is TRBV11-2, the J gene TRBJ1-1, with a tentative D call TRBD1 (6 bases). The sequence came from a man aged 65-85 years with active or convalescent COVID-19. Source material: peripheral blood. For the CDR3, the DNA is TGTGCCAGCAGCTTCGGCAGGGGAATTGAAGCTTTCTTT. Protein sequence: CASSFGRGIEAFF. Using reference TRBV11-2 and TRBJ1-1 for the parts outside the CDR3, the full variable domain is EAGVAQSPRYKIIEKRQSVAFWCNPISGHATLYWYQQILGQGPKLLIQFQNNGVVDDSQLPKDRFSAERLKGVDSTLKIQPAKLEDSAVYLCASSFGRGIEAFFGQGTRLTVV.